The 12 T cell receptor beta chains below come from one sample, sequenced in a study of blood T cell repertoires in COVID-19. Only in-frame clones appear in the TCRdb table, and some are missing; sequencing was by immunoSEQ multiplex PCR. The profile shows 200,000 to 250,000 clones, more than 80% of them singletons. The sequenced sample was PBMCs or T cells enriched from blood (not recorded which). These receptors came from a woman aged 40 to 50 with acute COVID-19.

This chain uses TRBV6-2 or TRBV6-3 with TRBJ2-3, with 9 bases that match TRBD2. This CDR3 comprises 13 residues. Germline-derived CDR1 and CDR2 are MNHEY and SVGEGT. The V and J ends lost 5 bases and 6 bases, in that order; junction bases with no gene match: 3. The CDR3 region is CASSPGLADTQYF. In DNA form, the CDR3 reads TGTGCCAGCAGTCCCGGACTAGCGGATACGCAGTATTTT.

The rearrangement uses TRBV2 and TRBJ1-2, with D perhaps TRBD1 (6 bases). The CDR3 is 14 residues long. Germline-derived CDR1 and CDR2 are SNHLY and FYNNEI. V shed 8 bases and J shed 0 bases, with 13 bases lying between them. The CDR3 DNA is TGTGCCAGCCGGACAGCACTTCCTAACTATGGCTACACCTTC. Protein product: CASRTALPNYGYTF.

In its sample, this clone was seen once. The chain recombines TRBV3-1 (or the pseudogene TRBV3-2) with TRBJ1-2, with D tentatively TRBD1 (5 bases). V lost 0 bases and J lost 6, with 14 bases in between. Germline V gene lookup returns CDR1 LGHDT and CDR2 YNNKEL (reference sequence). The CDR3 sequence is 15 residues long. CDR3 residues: CASSQDLRGLNGYTF. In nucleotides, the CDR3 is TGTGCCAGCAGCCAAGATCTTAGGGGTCTAAATGGCTACACCTTC.

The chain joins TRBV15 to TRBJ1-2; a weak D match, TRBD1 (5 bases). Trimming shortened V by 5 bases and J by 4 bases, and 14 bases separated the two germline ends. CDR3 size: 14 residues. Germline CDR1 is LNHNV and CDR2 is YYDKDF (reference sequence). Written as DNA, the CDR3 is TGTGCCACCAGCCCGAGCGGGGGATTCTATGGCTACACCTTC. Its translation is CATSPSGGFYGYTF. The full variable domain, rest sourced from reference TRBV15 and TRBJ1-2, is DAMVIQNPRYQVTQFGKPVTLSCSQTLNHNVMYWYQQKSSQAPKLLFHYYDKDFNNEADTPDNFQSRRPNTSFCFLDIRSPGLGDTAMYLCATSPSGGFYGYTFGSGTRLTVV.

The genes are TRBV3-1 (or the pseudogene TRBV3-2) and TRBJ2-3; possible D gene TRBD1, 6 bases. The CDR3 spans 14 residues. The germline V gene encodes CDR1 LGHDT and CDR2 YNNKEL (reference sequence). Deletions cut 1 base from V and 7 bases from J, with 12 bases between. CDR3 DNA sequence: TGTGCCAGCAGCCAAGTCTCGGGACACCATACGCAGTATTTT. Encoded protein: CASSQVSGHHTQYF.

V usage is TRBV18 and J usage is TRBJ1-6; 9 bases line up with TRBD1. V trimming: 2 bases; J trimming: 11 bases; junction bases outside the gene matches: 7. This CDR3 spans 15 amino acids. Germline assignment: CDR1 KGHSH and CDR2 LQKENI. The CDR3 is CASSPIRDREPPLHF. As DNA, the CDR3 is TGTGCCAGCTCACCAATCCGGGACAGGGAACCACCCCTCCACTTT.

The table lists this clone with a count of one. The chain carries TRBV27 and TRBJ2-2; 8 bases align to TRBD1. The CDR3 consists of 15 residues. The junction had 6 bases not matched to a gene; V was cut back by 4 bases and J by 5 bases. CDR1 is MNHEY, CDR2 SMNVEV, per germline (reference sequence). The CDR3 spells CASSSLRDRTGELFF. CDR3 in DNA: TGTGCCAGCAGTTCACTCCGGGACAGGACCGGGGAGCTGTTTTTT.

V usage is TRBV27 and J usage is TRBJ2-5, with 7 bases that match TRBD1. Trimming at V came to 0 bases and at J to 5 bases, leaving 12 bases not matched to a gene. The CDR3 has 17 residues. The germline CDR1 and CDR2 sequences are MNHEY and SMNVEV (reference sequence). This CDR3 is CASSLSPRTGWGETQYF. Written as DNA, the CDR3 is TGTGCCAGCAGTTTATCCCCTCGGACAGGCTGGGGGGAGACCCAGTACTTC.

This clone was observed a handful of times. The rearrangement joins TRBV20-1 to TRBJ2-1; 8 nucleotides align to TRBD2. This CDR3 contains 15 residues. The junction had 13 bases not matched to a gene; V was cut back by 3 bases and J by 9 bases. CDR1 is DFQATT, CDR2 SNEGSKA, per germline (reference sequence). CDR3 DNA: TGCAGTGCTAGTACTCCCAGCGGGGGTTTACGTGAGCAGTTCTTC. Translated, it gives CSASTPSGGLREQFF.

The CDR3 loop is CASSLTRDATSRYTF. DNA of the CDR3: TGTGCCAGCAGCTTAACACGTGACGCGACAAGCCGCTACACCTTC. V usage is TRBV11-2 and J usage is TRBJ1-2; D remains ambiguous. From germline, CDR1 is SGHAT and CDR2 FQNNGV. Trimming cost V 2 bases and J 9 bases, with 19 bases left between them. The CDR3 has 15 amino acids.

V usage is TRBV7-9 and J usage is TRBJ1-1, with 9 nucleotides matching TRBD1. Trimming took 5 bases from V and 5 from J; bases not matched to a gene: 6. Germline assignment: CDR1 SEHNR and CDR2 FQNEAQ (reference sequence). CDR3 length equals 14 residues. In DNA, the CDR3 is TGTGCCAGCAGCCACACAGGGGGCCAGACTGAAGCTTTCTTT. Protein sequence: CASSHTGGQTEAFF.

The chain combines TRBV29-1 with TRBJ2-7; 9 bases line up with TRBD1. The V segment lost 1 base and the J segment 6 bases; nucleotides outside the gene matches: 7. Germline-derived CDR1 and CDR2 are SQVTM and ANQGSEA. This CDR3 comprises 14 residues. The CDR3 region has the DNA TGCAGCGTTGAAGTGGGACAGGGAAGGGGCGAGCAGTACTTC. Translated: CSVEVGQGRGEQYF.